Below, 21 T cell receptor beta chains from the same sample are listed, as sequenced in a study of T cells in Graves' hyperthyroidism and ophthalmopathy. The TCR beta CDR3 regions underwent amplification using RNA transcripts as the source. Researchers ran a first-round RT-PCR on the TCR CDR3 using the HTBI primer set. TCRdb passed the multiplex PCR reads through MiXCR, listing each CDR3 protein once. This table holds hundreds of thousands of distinct CDR3 sequences, over 15% found once. Sequenced: blood. The receptors were sampled from a woman between 18 and 29 years old with Graves' hyperthyroidism.

This clonotype occurred a few times. The chain employs TRBV5-1 and TRBJ1-1; D may be TRBD1 (6 bases). CDR3 size: 17 residues. The V end lost 1 base, the J end lost 4 bases, and 20 bases lay between the germline ends. From germline, CDR1 is SGHRS and CDR2 YFSETQ. CDR3 sequence reads: CASSLPPGGRMGTEAFF. The CDR3 nucleotides are TGCGCCAGCAGCTTGCCTCCCGGGGGGCGGATGGGCACTGAAGCTTTCTTT. Supplemented by reference TRBV5-1 and TRBJ1-1, the full variable domain reads KAGVTQTPRYLIKTRGQQVTLSCSPISGHRSVSWYQQTPGQGLQFLFEYFSETQRNKGNFPGRFSGRQFSNSRSEMNVSTLELGDSALYLCASSLPPGGRMGTEAFFGQGTRLTVV.

This clonotype was seen ten or more times. V and J are TRBV29-1 and TRBJ1-1; tentatively, D is TRBD1 (5 bases). This CDR3 is 13 amino acids long. Trimming removed 5 bases from V and 3 bases from J, with 13 bases in between. Germline-derived CDR1 and CDR2 are SQVTM and ANQGSEA. The CDR3 nucleotides are TGCAGCGTTAAGTTTGTCAGGGACACTGAAGCTTTCTTT. This gives the protein CSVKFVRDTEAFF.

This clonotype has at least ten counts. This chain links TRBV28 with TRBJ2-1; D might be TRBD1 (6 bases). Trimming took off 5 bases at V and 10 bases at J, with 12 bases between the two ends. The CDR3 sequence is 12 residues long. Germline V lookup: CDR1 MDHEN, CDR2 SYDVKM. The CDR3 loop is CASSRARGEQFF. DNA for the CDR3: TGTGCCAGCAGTCGGGCAAGGGGGGAGCAGTTCTTC.

V and J are TRBV6-1 and TRBJ1-2, with 8 nucleotides matching TRBD1. The CDR3 has 15 residues. V shed 5 bases and J 4 bases; nucleotides not matched to a gene: 9. CDR1 is MNHNS, CDR2 SASEGT, per germline. Written as DNA, the CDR3 is TGTGCCAGCAGTCCCACCCTGACAGGGGTCTATGGCTACACCTTC. Residues: CASSPTLTGVYGYTF.

The table lists this clonotype with a few counts. The genes are TRBV7-9 and TRBJ2-3; a weak D match, TRBD1 (6 bases). Trimming took 10 bases from V and 1 from J, leaving 6 bases between them. The CDR3 covers 11 residues. The germline V gene encodes CDR1 SEHNR and CDR2 FQNEAQ (reference sequence). CDR3 nucleotides: TGTGCCACAGGGGGCACAGATACGCAGTATTTT. This translates into CATGGTDTQYF.

This clonotype occurred many times. The chain links TRBV20-1 to TRBJ2-3; 11 positions agree with TRBD2. The CDR3 is made up of 17 amino acids. V shed 0 bases, J shed 0 bases, and the junction held 5 bases outside the gene matches. Germline lookup yields CDR1 DFQATT and CDR2 SNEGSKA (reference sequence). CDR3 nucleotide sequence: TGCAGTGCTAGAGAGTCCCGGACTAGCGGGAGCACAGATACGCAGTATTTT. It translates to CSARESRTSGSTDTQYF.

This clonotype came up many times. The chain couples TRBV9 to TRBJ2-3; 12 bases align to TRBD2. Germline V gene lookup returns CDR1 SGDLS and CDR2 YYNGEE. Losses at the gene ends were 4 bases for V and 1 base for J; bases not matched to a gene: 4. The CDR3 contains 16 residues. CDR3 sequence (DNA): TGTGCCAGCAGCCCCCGGACTAGCGGGGGCACAGATACGCAGTATTTT. It encodes CASSPRTSGGTDTQYF.

This clonotype was observed many times. This chain joins TRBV2 and TRBJ1-1; 11 nucleotides agree with TRBD1. Trimming removed 3 bases from V and 4 bases from J; junction bases left unmatched: 1. This CDR3 has 14 residues. Germline-derived CDR1 and CDR2 are SNHLY and FYNNEI. The CDR3 reads CASSEDRGPTEAFF. The DNA for the CDR3 is TGTGCCAGCAGTGAGGACAGGGGGCCCACTGAAGCTTTCTTT.

This clonotype showed up many times. The V and J genes are TRBV2 and TRBJ2-3, with no clear D. Germline V gene lookup returns CDR1 SNHLY and CDR2 FYNNEI. This CDR3 comprises 12 residues. V gave up 6 bases and J gave up 6 bases, with 10 bases separating them. In DNA, the CDR3 is TGTGCCAGCAGGGCAGCCAAGGATACGCAGTATTTT. It yields the protein CASRAAKDTQYF.

This clonotype was found many times. The chain couples TRBV3-1 to TRBJ2-7, with a weak D call TRBD2 (5 bases). The length of the CDR3 is 15 residues. V lost 1 base and J lost 7, with 17 bases in between. Germline V lookup: CDR1 LGHDT, CDR2 YNNKEL (reference sequence). The CDR3 sequence: CASSQGPAVRYEQYF. CDR3 bases: TGTGCCAGCAGCCAAGGTCCAGCGGTCCGTTATGAGCAGTACTTC.

This clonotype appeared many times. DNA for the CDR3: TGTGCCAGCAAGAGAGGAGGAGAGACCCAGTACTTC. Its protein product is CASKRGGETQYF. The chain is built from TRBV11-2 and TRBJ2-5; maybe TRBD2 (5 bases). The CDR3 has 12 residues. CDR1 is SGHAT and CDR2 is FQNNGV in the germline V gene. The germline V and J ends were trimmed by 7 bases and 4 bases, with 10 bases remaining between them.

The chain uses TRBV5-5 and TRBJ1-5; D is unresolved. Between the trimmed V and J ends, which lost 8 bases and 7 bases, there was a span of 7 bases. Looked up from germline, CDR1 is SGHKS and CDR2 is YYEKEE (reference sequence). This CDR3 has 10 amino acids. Here the CDR3 DNA reads TGTGCCAGTATCTTCCAGCCCCAGCATTTT. Translated, it gives CASIFQPQHF.

This clonotype has at least ten counts. The gene calls are TRBV3-1 and TRBJ2-7, with 10 nucleotides matching TRBD1. The CDR3 is made up of 15 amino acids. J gave up 0 bases and V 4 bases, and 3 bases lay outside the gene matches. Germline CDR1 is LGHDT and CDR2 is YNNKEL (reference sequence). The CDR3 nucleotides read TGTGCCAGCAGCCCGGGACAGGGGTCCTCCTACGAGCAGTACTTC. The encoded protein is CASSPGQGSSYEQYF.

In this sample, this clonotype turned up many times. V is TRBV28 and J is TRBJ2-7; D is unresolved. There are 12 residues in the CDR3. The germline V gene encodes CDR1 MDHEN and CDR2 SYDVKM. Trimming cost V 3 bases and J 6 bases, with 9 bases left between them. CDR3 DNA: TGTGCCAGCAGTTTCGTAGGTGGCGAGCAGTACTTC. It specifies CASSFVGGEQYF.

This clonotype was detected ten times or more. V gene TRBV12-3 or TRBV12-4 combines with J gene TRBJ2-1, with D perhaps matching TRBD2 (5 bases). This CDR3 has 17 amino acids. V was trimmed by 3 bases and J by 0 bases, leaving 15 bases between them. The CDR3 sequence: CASSFALGGYSYNEQFF. CDR3 DNA: TGTGCCAGCAGTTTTGCCCTCGGCGGGTACTCCTACAATGAGCAGTTCTTC.

In its sample, this clonotype was seen a few times. The chain couples TRBV7-9 to TRBJ2-1; no clear D. V shed 1 base and J shed 6 bases, with 10 bases lying between them. The CDR3 spans 14 residues. Per germline, CDR1 SEHNR and CDR2 FQNEAQ (reference sequence). CDR3 DNA sequence: TGTGCCAGCAGCTTAGTCGTCAGCTTCAATGAGCAGTTCTTC. Amino acid sequence: CASSLVVSFNEQFF.

This clonotype was recorded at least ten times. V and J are TRBV12-3 or TRBV12-4 and TRBJ1-3; the match to TRBD1 covers 7 bases. With 4 bases clipped from V and 1 base from J, the junction kept 4 bases outside the gene matches. This CDR3 contains 15 residues. The CDR3 reads CASSSATGSGNTIYF. CDR3 coding DNA: TGTGCCAGCAGTTCTGCGACAGGGTCTGGAAACACCATATATTTT.

This clonotype was seen only a few times. The V gene is TRBV5-1, the J gene TRBJ2-2; D ambiguous. The CDR3 sequence is 12 residues long. Germline loops: CDR1 SGHRS, CDR2 YFSETQ. V lost 6 bases and J 6 bases, leaving 9 bases between the germline ends. CDR3 bases: TGCGCCAGCACTTTTGAGGCCGGGGAGCTGTTTTTT. This gives the protein CASTFEAGELFF.

This clonotype was seen ten or more times. For the CDR3, the DNA is TGCAGTGCTAGTCGCGCCACAGGTTACGAGCAGTACTTC. It encodes CSASRATGYEQYF. The J gene is TRBJ2-7, the V gene TRBV20-1, with TRBD1 as a possible D gene (5 bases). This CDR3 contains 13 residues. Germline CDR1 is DFQATT and CDR2 is SNEGSKA (reference sequence). The V end was cut by 3 bases, the J end by 4 bases, with 13 bases between.

J is TRBJ1-2 and V is TRBV6-2 or TRBV6-3, with TRBD1 as a possible D gene (6 bases). Germline values: CDR1 MNHEY, CDR2 SVGEGT. The CDR3 runs 12 residues. Trimming pared 7 bases from V and 5 bases from J, leaving 11 bases between. DNA for the CDR3: TGTGCCAGCACGGCAGGACAGTATGGCTACACCTTC. As protein: CASTAGQYGYTF.

The genes are TRBV15 and TRBJ2-3; D is unresolved. The V and J ends lost 3 bases and 10 bases respectively, with 11 bases between them. Germline V gives CDR1 LNHNV, CDR2 YYDKDF (reference sequence). This CDR3 region has 12 residues. The CDR3 sequence is CATSSSTSSQYF. The CDR3 region has the DNA TGTGCCACCAGCAGCTCCACCTCCTCGCAGTATTTT.